This T cell receptor (beta chain) was sequenced in a study of blood T cell repertoires in COVID-19 (dated by TCRdb to the early 2020s). About the study as a whole: Samples from collaborators originated in the United States, Italy and Spain and spanned both the acute and convalescent phases of COVID-19. The material from the prospective study consisted of cDNA or gDNA derived from T cells, B-cell-depleted T cells, or PBMCs. HLA class I and class II types, where available, came from metadata supplied by the sample provider rather than from assay-based typing. Nearly every sample came with metadata listing a de-identified subject ID, COVID-19 status, age in years and sex. The repertoires were released in a freely available public database intended as a resource for research on the immune response to SARS-CoV-2. The dataset comprised deeply sampled blood TCRbeta repertoires from subjects exposed to, actively infected with, or recovered from COVID-19. Samples were obtained from the ongoing ImmuneRACE study (first 160 participants) and from about 1,300 subjects provided by 6 global collaborators. The full study reports these points: Clinical and demographic metadata were provided uncurated, with the amount varying by source and participant.

Worth noting for this clone: Its antigen target is currently unknown. No base quality values were provided; no much bigger clone lies one nucleotide off.

Collaborating institutions collected whole blood in K2EDTA tubes following their own protocols. For TCRbeta analysis, collaborators shipped samples as frozen whole blood, isolated PBMCs, or DNA extracted from either of those sample types. TCRbeta CDR3 regions were amplified from genomic DNA by means of the immunoSEQ Assay, a bias-controlled multiplex PCR. On the study's bioinformatics: The number of nucleated cells in each sample was estimated from the amplification of reference gene primers within the assay. Sequence reads were collapsed and filtered to measure the absolute abundance of every unique TCRbeta CDR3 rearrangement. For each sample, productive Simpson clonality was calculated as the square root of Simpson's diversity index across productive rearrangements. As stored in TCRdb, this immuneACCESS dataset retains in-frame rearrangements with V and J assigned. A fraction of the clones does not appear; measured against another copy, unresolved V genes explain less than half of the discrepancy, and the remainder lacks a known reason. The V and J calls and clone size are taken from that table; D and trimming were inferred from the DNA. The sample table lists roughly 50,000 clones, around 85% of them with a count of one. The ten top clones hold 5.5% to 7.5% of the sample.

Sequencing was performed on peripheral blood. The receptor comes from a man in his fifties or sixties with acute or convalescent COVID-19.

The DNA is as follows: TGTGCCAGTAGACTGGAGGCAGGGGGTGGGCAGCCCCAGCATTTT. Translated, this gives CASRLEAGGGQPQHF. The chain employs TRBV19 and TRBJ1-5; a stretch of 7 junction bases matches TRBD1. Per the germline V gene (reference sequence), LNHDA is the CDR1 and SQIVND is the CDR2. The CDR3 numbers 15 residues from cysteine through phenylalanine. The CDR3 DNA has 45 bases and is translated from base 1. Trimming accounts for 6 bases at V and 7 bases at J, while the number of junction bases matched to no gene is 12.